This section outlines one T cell receptor (beta chain) sequence together with its context. Antigen specificity is unknown. This entry comes from a study of T cell responses to AZD1222 COVID-19 vaccine. Looking at the study overall: Doses given second, at about 4 or about 12 weeks, were pooled. Study results and limitations: Clonal diversity was possibly underestimated; the donors were predominantly white British and more often female. Unmutated variant regions are reportedly the target of nearly half of TCRs that are spike-specific. Following two doses of AZD1222, Spike-specific TCR breadth and depth rose.

Sequenced by immunoSEQ multiplex PCR; TCRdb stores in-frame clones only, minus some. The top ten clones hold 22% of a sample with 90,000 to 120,000 clones, around 91% of them seen once. Germline CDR1 and CDR2: SGHNT and YYREEE (reference sequence). The CDR3 extends over 14 amino acids. Trimming cost V 2 bases and J 6 bases; bases outside gene matches: 5. This chain joins TRBV5-4 and TRBJ1-2, with TRBD1 matching 9 bases. This clonotype was sampled from an adult in good health. Sequencing was performed on peripheral blood, taken on day 0 of AZD1222 vaccination. The CDR3 nucleotides are TGTGCCAGCAGCTTCACAGGGGGCGCAAATGGCTACACCTTC. Encoded protein: CASSFTGGANGYTF. Combining the CDR3 with reference TRBV5-4 and TRBJ1-2 gives the whole variable domain ETGVTQSPTHLIKTRGQQVTLRCSSQSGHNTVSWYQQALGQGPQFIFQYYREEENGRGNFPPRFSGLQFPNYSSELNVNALELDDSALYLCASSFTGGANGYTFGSGTRLTVV.